These 22 T cell receptor beta chains originate from one sample sequenced in a study of immune heterogeneity within non-small cell lung tumors. TCR beta CDR3 was amplified by multiplex PCR, first round around 10 cycles, 32 V and 13 J primers. TCRdb re-analysed the multiplex PCR reads in MiXCR, keeping a single row per CDR3 protein. The data hold about 5,000 distinct CDR3 sequences, with about a fifth observed a single time. Bulk tumor genomic DNA, roughly 600 ng per sample, was used as template. Taken during surgery, several biopsies per primary tumor were spaced as far apart as possible within the tumor mass. The patients were newly diagnosed with non-small cell lung cancer, had not been treated, and had curative surgery. The sequencing sample was made of lung tumor tissue. All receptors come from a man between 60 and 70 years old with non-small cell lung cancer.

By proportion, this clonotype is medium-sized. The chain uses TRBV5-1 and TRBJ1-3; D may be TRBD1 (6 bases). The ends were cut back, 4 bases at V and 0 bases at J, with 11 bases in the middle. CDR1 and CDR2 from the germline V gene are SGHRS and YFSETQ. The CDR3 has 15 residues. CDR3 protein: CASSEDSFSGNTIYF. CDR3 DNA sequence: TGCGCCAGCAGCGAGGACAGTTTCTCTGGAAACACCATATATTTT.

The gene calls are TRBV28 and TRBJ1-5; maybe TRBD1 (5 bases). The V gene lost 7 bases and the J gene lost 2 bases, with 18 bases spanning the gap. The CDR3 sequence is 16 residues long. CDR1 is MDHEN, CDR2 SYDVKM, per germline. The CDR3 reads CASILFSQGRNQPQHF. The CDR3 nucleotides read TGTGCCAGCATTTTGTTTTCTCAGGGTCGCAATCAGCCCCAGCATTTT.

Concerning this clonotype: This may be a read error: a much more frequent sequence differs by one nucleotide. The rearrangement links TRBV6-2 or TRBV6-3 to TRBJ2-1; D is unresolved. The CDR3 has 16 amino acids. Germline values: CDR1 MNHEY, CDR2 SVGEGT. The CDR3 bases are TGTGCCAGCAGTTCCCCGGATAGGAGCTCCTACAATGAGCGGTTCTTC. Protein: CASSSPDRSSYNERFF.

The table lists this clonotype with a few counts. A much larger clone differs from this one at a single base, so this may be a read error. The chain uses TRBV12-3 or TRBV12-4 and TRBJ1-6; D might be TRBD1 (6 bases). There are 14 residues in the CDR3. The CDR3 here is CASTQQGYNSPPHF. The CDR3 DNA is TGTGCCAGCACCCAACAGGGTTATAATTCACCCCCCCACTTT.

Relative to its sample, this clonotype is medium-sized. This chain joins TRBV19 and TRBJ2-3; TRBD1 agrees at 10 bases. Germline V CDR1 and CDR2: LNHDA, SQIVND (reference sequence). V dropped 5 bases and J dropped 3; count of bases not matched to a gene: 5. The CDR3 is 15 amino acids. CDR3 residues: CASSDPGQGTDTQYF. The CDR3 coding sequence is TGTGCCAGTAGTGATCCGGGACAGGGGACAGATACGCAGTATTTT. The variable domain in full, completed from reference TRBV19 and TRBJ2-3, reads DGGITQSPKYLFRKEGQNVTLSCEQNLNHDAMYWYRQDPGQGLRLIYYSQIVNDFQKGDIAEGYSVSREKKESFPLTVTSAQKNPTAFYLCASSDPGQGTDTQYFGPGTRLTVL.

This clonotype was counted at least ten times. The chain carries TRBV2 and TRBJ2-1; 9 nucleotides agree with TRBD2. Germline trimming cut 6 bases from V and 4 bases from J; bases unmatched to any gene: 13. CDR1 is SNHLY, CDR2 FYNNEI, per germline. CDR3 length: 17 amino acids. The CDR3 protein is CASSHPRGTSLYNEQFF. Here the CDR3 DNA reads TGTGCCAGCAGCCACCCCCGGGGGACTAGCTTGTACAATGAGCAGTTCTTC.

By its share, this clonotype is medium-sized (0.01 to 0.1%). The CDR3 DNA reads TGCAGTGCTAGAGGTCCGACTAGCGGGAGGGCCTACGAGCAGTACTTC. Translation gives CSARGPTSGRAYEQYF. V and J are TRBV20-1 and TRBJ2-7; 14 nucleotides line up with TRBD2. The germline gives CDR1 DFQATT, CDR2 SNEGSKA (reference sequence). The V and J ends lost 1 base and 2 bases, in that order; junction bases with no gene match: 4. The CDR3 extends over 16 amino acids.

By share of the sample, this clonotype is medium-sized. V and J are TRBV28 and TRBJ1-2; 7 bases map to TRBD1. The CDR3 length is 14 residues. V shed 7 bases and J 4 bases; nucleotides not matched to a gene: 9. Germline V gives CDR1 MDHEN, CDR2 SYDVKM. The CDR3 sequence: CASIPTGKGYGYTF. CDR3 coding DNA: TGTGCCAGCATCCCGACAGGGAAGGGCTATGGCTACACCTTC.

To note about this clonotype: A read error may be the cause here, since a much bigger clone is one base away. This chain connects TRBV2 to TRBJ2-3; 8 positions agree with TRBD2. Looked up from germline, CDR1 is SNHLY and CDR2 is FYNNEI. The CDR3 extends over 14 amino acids. V lost 8 bases to trimming and J lost 1 base; unmatched junction nucleotides: 5. The CDR3, as DNA: TGTGCCAGCCTATTCGGGGGGGGCACAGATACGCAGTATTTT. Residues: CASLFGGGTDTQYF.

This clonotype is medium-sized. The V and J genes are TRBV19 and TRBJ2-2; 8 bases fit TRBD1. Trimming at V came to 6 bases and at J to 6 bases, leaving 6 bases not matched to a gene. The CDR3 runs to 14 residues. CDR1 is LNHDA, CDR2 SQIVND, per germline (reference sequence). CDR3 protein: CASSKDRGPGELFF. The CDR3 DNA reads as TGTGCCAGTAGCAAAGACAGGGGTCCCGGGGAGCTGTTTTTT.

In its sample, this clonotype is medium-sized. The genes are TRBV20-1 and TRBJ2-1; D gene unclear. The CDR3 totals 12 residues. V was cut by 3 bases and J by 4 bases, with 7 bases left in between. The germline gives CDR1 DFQATT, CDR2 SNEGSKA (reference sequence). Here the CDR3 DNA reads TGCAGTGCTAGTAACCAATACAATGAGCAGTTCTTC. Protein: CSASNQYNEQFF.

This clonotype was seen at least ten times. V is TRBV28 and J is TRBJ1-1; 7 bases map to TRBD1. Germline assignment: CDR1 MDHEN and CDR2 SYDVKM. CDR3 length equals 14 residues. After removal of 6 bases from V and 4 bases from J, the junction contained 8 bases not matched to a gene. In DNA form, the CDR3 reads TGTGCCAGCAGCCTTATACGGGACAGCACTGAAGCTTTCTTT. Translating gives CASSLIRDSTEAFF.

Details on this clonotype: A read error may be the cause here, since a much bigger clone is one base away. CDR3 sequence: CSATPFDRAEGYNF. The CDR3 bases are TGCAGTGCCACCCCCTTCGACAGGGCGGAGGGCTACAACTTC. The chain recombines TRBV20-1 with TRBJ1-2, with 7 bases that match TRBD1. Germline values: CDR1 DFQATT, CDR2 SNEGSKA (reference sequence). The CDR3 is 14 residues long.

By share, this clonotype ranks as medium-sized. The chain uses TRBV24-1 and TRBJ2-6; 7 nucleotides align to TRBD1. From germline, CDR1 is KGHDR and CDR2 SFDVKD. The CDR3 runs to 17 residues. The trim removed 5 bases at V and 0 bases at J, leaving 6 bases unmatched. The CDR3 is CATSAPGGTSGANVLTF. The CDR3 region has the DNA TGTGCCACCAGTGCCCCAGGGGGAACCTCTGGGGCCAACGTCCTGACTTTC.

Many counts were recorded for this clonotype. This CDR3 is CAISESPKGTEAFF. CDR3 DNA sequence: TGTGCCATCAGTGAGTCGCCGAAGGGCACTGAAGCTTTCTTT. The chain carries TRBV10-3 and TRBJ1-1; no firm D call. CDR1 and CDR2 from the germline V gene are ENHRY and SYGVKD. This CDR3 is 14 amino acids long. Trimming left V 0 bases short and J 4 bases short, with 9 bases between.

This clonotype was observed many times. The V gene is TRBV20-1, the J gene TRBJ2-2; 8 bases line up with TRBD1. This CDR3 comprises 16 residues. Trimming at V came to 0 bases and at J to 4 bases, leaving 7 bases not matched to a gene. CDR1 and CDR2 (germline): DFQATT, SNEGSKA (reference sequence). In DNA form, the CDR3 reads TGCAGTGCTAGAGATTACAGGGGGAGTCGCACCGGGGAGCTGTTTTTT. Amino acids: CSARDYRGSRTGELFF.

At least ten counts were recorded for this clonotype. This chain links TRBV7-9 with TRBJ2-4; D might be TRBD2 (6 bases). The V end was cut by 1 base, the J end by 6 bases, with 10 bases between. The length of the CDR3 is 14 residues. Germline loops: CDR1 SEHNR, CDR2 FQNEAQ (reference sequence). The CDR3 nucleotides are TGTGCCAGCAGCTTAGGAGCGGGTGGAAACATTCAGTACTTC. Its translation is CASSLGAGGNIQYF.

Turning to this clonotype: Possible read error: a much larger clone is one base away. The V gene is TRBV20-1, the J gene TRBJ2-5, with D perhaps TRBD2 (6 bases). This CDR3 contains 17 residues. Germline V gene sequence: CDR1 DFQATT, CDR2 SNEGSKA (reference sequence). The CDR3 region is CSAREVWAGLREETQCF. In DNA form, the CDR3 reads TGCAGTGCTAGAGAGGTGTGGGCAGGGCTGCGGGAAGAGACCCAGTGCTTC.

In its sample, this clonotype is medium-sized (0.01 to 0.1%). The V call is TRBV11-2, the J call TRBJ2-2; D is unclear. This CDR3 has 13 residues. The germline CDR1 and CDR2 sequences are SGHAT and FQNNGV. Trimming took off 2 bases at V and 5 bases at J, with 6 bases between the two ends. The CDR3 sequence: CASSLQITGELFF. The CDR3 nucleotides read TGTGCCAGCAGCTTACAGATTACCGGGGAGCTGTTTTTT.

The V gene is TRBV28, the J gene TRBJ2-7, with TRBD2 as a possible D gene (5 bases). The CDR3 is 15 residues long. Germline V lookup: CDR1 MDHEN, CDR2 SYDVKM. V lost 11 bases to trimming and J lost 4 bases, with 24 bases between them. DNA for the CDR3: TGTGCCCGATTATTGAGGACTGAGAGGGAATACGAGCAGTACTTC. Translating it yields CARLLRTEREYEQYF. Full variable domain (remainder filled in from reference TRBV28 and TRBJ2-7): DVKVTQSSRYLVKRTGEKVFLECVQDMDHENMFWYRQDPGLGLRLIYFSYDVKMKEKGDIPEGYSVSREKKERFSLILESASTNQTSMYLCARLLRTEREYEQYFGPGTRLTVT.

In this sample, this clonotype is medium-sized. The J gene is TRBJ2-2, the V gene TRBV12-3 or TRBV12-4, with a tentative D call TRBD1 (6 bases). V lost 6 bases and J 4 bases, leaving 15 bases between the germline ends. This CDR3 has 15 amino acids. The CDR3: CASRTETGRTGELFF. The CDR3 region has the DNA TGTGCCAGCAGGACCGAGACAGGTCGCACCGGGGAGCTGTTTTTT.

At least ten counts were recorded for this clonotype. The gene calls are TRBV5-1 and TRBJ2-2; no firm D call. CDR1 is SGHRS and CDR2 is YFSETQ in the germline V gene. The CDR3 is made up of 15 amino acids. The V end was cut by 0 bases, the J end by 0 bases, with 6 bases between. This chain's CDR3 is CASSLEVANTGELFF. In DNA, the CDR3 is TGCGCCAGCAGCTTGGAAGTAGCGAACACCGGGGAGCTGTTTTTT.